These 17 T cell receptor beta chains originate from one sample sequenced in a study of blood T cell repertoires in COVID-19. The assay was immunoSEQ multiplex PCR, and TCRdb's table has in-frame clones only and misses some. This table holds 150,000 to 200,000 clones, 84% found once. Material for sequencing was peripheral blood. The receptors shown here come from a woman of 80 years or more with acute or convalescent COVID-19.

The chain couples TRBV28 to TRBJ2-7; possibly TRBD1 for D (7 bases). CDR1 MDHEN and CDR2 SYDVKM come from the germline V gene. This CDR3 comprises 13 residues. Trimming shortened V by 7 bases and J by 1 base, and 11 bases separated the two germline ends. The CDR3 DNA reads as TGTGCCAGCACCGCAGGGGGGTCCTACGAGCAGTACTTC. It encodes CASTAGGSYEQYF.

This clone appeared a single time. The genes are TRBV6-5 and TRBJ2-6; tentative D call: TRBD2 (6 bases). The CDR3 is 13 amino acids. Trimming shortened V by 8 bases and J by 1 base, and 6 bases separated the two germline ends. Per the germline V gene, CDR1 is MNHEY and CDR2 is SVGAGI. The CDR3 reads CASRESGANVLTF. CDR3 bases: TGTGCCAGCCGGGAGTCTGGGGCCAACGTCCTGACTTTC.

The rearrangement uses TRBV18 and TRBJ2-3; 12 bases fit TRBD1. Germline CDR1 and CDR2: KGHSH and LQKENI. V shed 2 bases, J shed 9 bases, and the junction held 3 bases outside the gene matches. This CDR3 spans 14 amino acids. The CDR3 nucleotides read TGTGCCAGCTCACCAGGGACAGGGGGCCGGACGCAGTATTTT. As protein: CASSPGTGGRTQYF.

In DNA form, the CDR3 reads TGTGCCAGTAGTCAAAGCCGGACAGGGGGAGGATCACCCCTCCACTTT. Translated, it gives CASSQSRTGGGSPLHF. The V and J genes are TRBV19 and TRBJ1-6; 10 nucleotides align to TRBD1. Germline V gives CDR1 LNHDA, CDR2 SQIVND (reference sequence). The CDR3 consists of 16 residues. Germline trimming cut 5 bases from V and 10 bases from J; bases unmatched to any gene: 11.

This chain connects TRBV11-2 to TRBJ2-5; 7 bases agree with TRBD1. The CDR3 sequence is 13 residues long. The germline CDR1 and CDR2 sequences are SGHAT and FQNNGV. J lost 2 bases, V lost 5 bases, and 2 bases had no gene match. The DNA of the CDR3 is TGTGCCAGCAGCAGGGACAGACAAGAGACCCAGTACTTC. It is translated as CASSRDRQETQYF.

The chain combines TRBV10-3 with TRBJ1-1; D unresolved. Trimming removed 5 bases from V and 0 bases from J, with 10 bases in between. This CDR3 is 14 amino acids long. Germline V CDR1 and CDR2: ENHRY, SYGVKD. CDR3 nucleotides: TGTGCCATCAGTCAAGGAGGGATGAACACTGAAGCTTTCTTT. It codes for CAISQGGMNTEAFF.

The V and J genes are TRBV29-1 and TRBJ1-2, with D maybe TRBD1 (6 bases). Germline values: CDR1 SQVTM, CDR2 ANQGSEA. The V gene lost 1 base and the J gene lost 10 bases, with 16 bases spanning the gap. The CDR3 consists of 13 residues. The CDR3 bases are TGCAGCGTTGAAGGGACAGCTAGGGACCCCTACACCTTC. It encodes CSVEGTARDPYTF.

V is TRBV19 and J is TRBJ1-2; maybe TRBD1 (5 bases). The CDR3 spans 12 residues. In germline, CDR1 is LNHDA, CDR2 SQIVND (reference sequence). The V gene lost 4 bases and the J gene lost 7 bases, with 10 bases spanning the gap. The CDR3 region is CASSNGGFGYTF. The CDR3, as DNA: TGTGCCAGTAGTAATGGGGGGTTTGGCTACACCTTC.

The genes are TRBV5-5 and TRBJ2-7; D is perhaps TRBD1 (6 bases). The length of the CDR3 is 15 residues. The V end was cut by 4 bases, the J end by 0 bases, with 14 bases between. In germline, CDR1 is SGHKS, CDR2 YYEKEE (reference sequence). In DNA form, the CDR3 reads TGTGCCAGCAGCGCCGTACAGGGACCCTCCTACGAGCAGTACTTC. Amino acid sequence: CASSAVQGPSYEQYF. Full variable domain (outside the CDR3, taken from reference TRBV5-5 and TRBJ2-7): DAGVTQSPTHLIKTRGQQVTLRCSPISGHKSVSWYQQVLGQGPQFIFQYYEKEERGRGNFPDRFSARQFPNYSSELNVNALLLGDSALYLCASSAVQGPSYEQYFGPGTRLTVT.

The chain combines TRBV30 with TRBJ1-2, with D unclear. V was shortened by 4 bases and J by 4 bases, with 13 bases between the two germline ends. Germline V gene sequence: CDR1 GTSNPN, CDR2 SVGIG (reference sequence). This CDR3 is 13 amino acids long. The CDR3 DNA is TGTGCCTGGACTACCGGGAGGCGCTATGGCTACACCTTC. Residues: CAWTTGRRYGYTF.

In DNA form, the CDR3 reads TGTGCCAGCAGTTTCCCCGGTAGGAGCTCTGGAAACACCATATATTTT. Amino acid sequence: CASSFPGRSSGNTIYF. This sequence joins TRBV28 and TRBJ1-3; D is undetermined. Germline assignment: CDR1 MDHEN and CDR2 SYDVKM. This CDR3 region has 16 residues. V lost 3 bases and J 0 bases, leaving 12 bases between the germline ends.

This clone was seen a handful of times. The rearrangement uses TRBV6-5 and TRBJ1-6; a weak D match, TRBD1 (5 bases). The CDR3 is 14 amino acids. The germline gives CDR1 MNHEY, CDR2 SVGAGI. Deletions cut 4 bases from V and 5 bases from J, with 9 bases between. CDR3 residues: CASSFAGHNSPLHF. CDR3 sequence (DNA): TGTGCCAGCAGTTTTGCAGGGCATAATTCACCCCTCCACTTT.

The chain recombines TRBV5-1 with TRBJ2-6, with D possibly being TRBD2 (5 bases). The CDR3 runs to 16 residues. Trimming pared 2 bases from V and 0 bases from J, leaving 9 bases between. Looked up from germline, CDR1 is SGHRS and CDR2 is YFSETQ. The CDR3 DNA is TGCGCCAGCAGCTTAGTACGGGACTCTGGGGCCAACGTCCTGACTTTC. Translation gives CASSLVRDSGANVLTF. Full variable domain (missing parts from reference TRBV5-1 and TRBJ2-6): KAGVTQTPRYLIKTRGQQVTLSCSPISGHRSVSWYQQTPGQGLQFLFEYFSETQRNKGNFPGRFSGRQFSNSRSEMNVSTLELGDSALYLCASSLVRDSGANVLTFGAGSRLTVL.

The rearrangement links TRBV6-5 to TRBJ2-3, with TRBD2 matching 7 bases. This CDR3 has 14 residues. The V segment lost 8 bases and the J segment 1 base; nucleotides outside the gene matches: 6. Germline V gene lookup returns CDR1 MNHEY and CDR2 SVGAGI. The CDR3 protein is CASGGGSRTDTQYF. CDR3 coding DNA: TGTGCCAGCGGGGGGGGTTCTCGCACAGATACGCAGTATTTT.

Only one count was recorded for this clone. This rearrangement joins TRBV30 to TRBJ2-2; TRBD2 matches 9 bases. CDR1 GTSNPN and CDR2 SVGIG come from the germline V gene (reference sequence). V was pared by 6 bases and J by 0 bases, with 5 bases of the junction left unmatched. The CDR3 contains 15 residues. This chain's CDR3 is CACKRGGANTGELFF. In nucleotides, the CDR3 is TGTGCCTGCAAGCGCGGGGGGGCGAACACCGGGGAGCTGTTTTTT.

This sequence joins TRBV18 and TRBJ1-1; D might be TRBD1 (6 bases). There are 16 residues in the CDR3. The germline CDR1 and CDR2 sequences are KGHSH and LQKENI. V gave up 3 bases and J gave up 1 base, with 15 bases separating them. The CDR3 region is CASSPTSGASNTEAFF. The CDR3 coding sequence is TGTGCCAGCTCACCGACTTCAGGGGCCTCGAACACTGAAGCTTTCTTT.

The sample holds many counts of this clone. CDR3 amino acids: CASRSDAGRAFF. The CDR3 bases are TGTGCCAGCAGATCCGACGCGGGTAGGGCTTTCTTT. The chain combines TRBV14 with TRBJ1-1; no firm D call. The V end lost 6 bases, the J end lost 11 bases, and 16 bases lay between the germline ends. The CDR3 length is 12 residues. Germline V CDR1 and CDR2: SGHDN, FVKESK.